The 11 T cell receptor beta chains below were found in one sample sequenced in a study of shared clonotypes between healthy human individuals. Assay used: immunoSEQ multiplex PCR; TCRdb lists only in-frame clones, some missing. The sample shows about half a million clones, around 79% of them seen only once. The sample taken for sequencing was PBMCs. These receptors all come from a woman between 40 and 55 years old in good health. Some clones in this sample may be carry-over from other donors' samples.

This clone has ten or more counts. The genes are TRBV10-3 and TRBJ1-1; maybe TRBD1 (6 bases). Deletions cut 0 bases from V and 5 bases from J, with 13 bases between. Germline V gives CDR1 ENHRY, CDR2 SYGVKD. CDR3 size: 15 residues. In nucleotides, the CDR3 is TGTGCCATCAGTGAGTCAATACAGGGAGGGACTGAAGCTTTCTTT. Amino acids: CAISESIQGGTEAFF.

This chain joins TRBV4-2 and TRBJ2-7; possibly TRBD1 for D (5 bases). Trimming stripped 1 base from V and 5 bases from J, with 15 bases between. Germline loops: CDR1 LGHNA, CDR2 YNFKEQ. The CDR3 has 15 amino acids. Written as DNA, the CDR3 is TGTGCCAGCAGCCAAGGGGGCGGCAATGGCCACGAGCAGTACTTC. It encodes CASSQGGGNGHEQYF.

A single count supports this clone. The V gene is TRBV7-9, the J gene TRBJ2-5; D gene uncertain. V lost 5 bases to trimming and J lost 2 bases, with 18 bases between them. The CDR3 has 16 amino acids. Germline CDR1 SEHNR, CDR2 FQNEAQ (reference sequence). The CDR3 region is CASSPVPIRNQETQYF. The CDR3 DNA reads TGTGCCAGCAGCCCCGTCCCGATACGCAATCAAGAGACCCAGTACTTC.

This clone came up a few times. The CDR3 here is CASSAGEVWETQYF. The CDR3 DNA is TGTGCCAGCAGTGCGGGGGAAGTTTGGGAGACCCAGTACTTC. This chain links TRBV2 with TRBJ2-5; D might be TRBD2 (6 bases). CDR3 length: 14 residues. V gave up 4 bases and J gave up 5 bases, with 14 bases separating them. CDR1 and CDR2 from the germline V gene are SNHLY and FYNNEI.

This clone came up a few times. This chain connects TRBV7-2 to TRBJ2-2; D is uncertain. Germline V gene lookup returns CDR1 SGHTA and CDR2 FQGNSA. The V end lost 1 base, the J end lost 7 bases, and 4 bases lay between the germline ends. The CDR3 has 12 amino acids. The CDR3 protein is CASSLEGGELFF. CDR3 DNA sequence: TGTGCCAGCAGCTTAGAAGGCGGGGAGCTGTTTTTT.

This clone was recorded once. CDR3 in amino acids: CASTRRGANTGELFF. DNA for the CDR3: TGTGCCAGCACCCGAAGGGGGGCGAACACCGGGGAGCTGTTTTTT. The chain recombines TRBV28 with TRBJ2-2; D could derive from TRBD1 or TRBD2 (6 bases each). CDR1 MDHEN and CDR2 SYDVKM come from the germline V gene. V lost 7 bases, J lost 0 bases, and 12 bases lay in between. CDR3 length: 15 amino acids. The full variable domain, in which reference TRBV28 and TRBJ2-2 provide the parts outside the CDR3, is DVKVTQSSRYLVKRTGEKVFLECVQDMDHENMFWYRQDPGLGLRLIYFSYDVKMKEKGDIPEGYSVSREKKERFSLILESASTNQTSMYLCASTRRGANTGELFFGEGSRLTVL.

The CDR3 bases are TGCAGCGTTGATCTAGGAAACACAGATACGCAGTATTTT. Translating gives CSVDLGNTDTQYF. The chain couples TRBV29-1 to TRBJ2-3; D remains ambiguous. Germline lookup yields CDR1 SQVTM and CDR2 ANQGSEA. V was cut by 3 bases and J by 2 bases, with 9 bases left in between. There are 13 residues in the CDR3.

V and J are TRBV19 and TRBJ2-2, with D possibly TRBD2 on 7 matching bases. Germline CDR1 LNHDA, CDR2 SQIVND (reference sequence). This CDR3 has 19 residues. Trimming took 6 bases from V and 4 from J, leaving 27 bases between them. This CDR3 is CASSIWALAPPGATGELFF. For the CDR3, the DNA is TGTGCCAGTAGCATCTGGGCACTAGCGCCACCAGGGGCCACCGGGGAGCTGTTTTTT.

V is TRBV9 and J is TRBJ2-5; 11 bases fit TRBD2. This CDR3 spans 15 amino acids. Germline V gene sequence: CDR1 SGDLS, CDR2 YYNGEE. J gave up 4 bases and V 0 bases, and 2 bases lay outside the gene matches. In DNA, the CDR3 is TGTGCCAGCAGCGTAGCCGGGACTAGCGGAGAGACCCAGTACTTC. This sequence encodes CASSVAGTSGETQYF.

The rearrangement joins TRBV9 to TRBJ2-1; D gene uncertain. The CDR3 is 18 residues long. V lost 1 base to trimming and J lost 0 bases, with 17 bases between them. Germline V gene sequence: CDR1 SGDLS, CDR2 YYNGEE. The CDR3 DNA reads TGTGCCAGCAGCGTAAGAACAGCCTCATTACCCTCCTACAATGAGCAGTTCTTC. Protein product: CASSVRTASLPSYNEQFF.

The chain has TRBV2 and TRBJ1-5; 9 bases match TRBD1. CDR3 size: 14 residues. With V trimmed by 5 bases and J by 5 bases, 4 bases remained unmatched. Germline V gene lookup returns CDR1 SNHLY and CDR2 FYNNEI. The CDR3 region has the DNA TGTGCCAGCAGTCCGGACAGGGGAGATCAGCCCCAGCATTTT. Its translation: CASSPDRGDQPQHF.